This T cell receptor beta chain emerged from a study of blood T cell repertoires in COVID-19. Study summary: PBMCs, B-cell-depleted T cells, or T cells provided the cDNA or gDNA that made up the material.

CDR1 is LGHDT, CDR2 YNNKEL, per germline (reference sequence). The CDR3 is 15 amino acids. V gave up 4 bases and J gave up 7 bases; unmatched junction bases: 12. TCRdb keeps only in-frame clones here, not all; method: immunoSEQ multiplex PCR. Of approximately 320,000 clones in the sample, around 92% are singletons; the top ten hold over 8.5%. The sequence came from a woman in her twenties or thirties with COVID-19, enrolled during active disease. The V call is TRBV3-1 (or the pseudogene TRBV3-2), the J call TRBJ2-7; 8 nucleotides align to TRBD2. The sample comprised peripheral blood. The DNA for the CDR3 is TGTGCCAGCAGCCTTGAGGGACTAGGTGCGAGGGAGCAGTACTTC. This translates into CASSLEGLGAREQYF.